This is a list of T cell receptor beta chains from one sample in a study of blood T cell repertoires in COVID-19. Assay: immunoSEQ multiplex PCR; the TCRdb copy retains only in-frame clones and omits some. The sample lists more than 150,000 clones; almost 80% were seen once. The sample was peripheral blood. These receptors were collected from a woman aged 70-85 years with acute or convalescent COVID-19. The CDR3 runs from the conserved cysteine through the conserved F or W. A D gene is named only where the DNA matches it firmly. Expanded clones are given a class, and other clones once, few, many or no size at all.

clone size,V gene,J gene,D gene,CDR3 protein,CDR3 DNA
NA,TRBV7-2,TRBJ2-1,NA,CASARRAGTMNEQFF,TGTGCCAGTGCGCGGAGGGCCGGCACAATGAATGAGCAGTTCTTC
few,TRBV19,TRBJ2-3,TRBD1,CASSDRGKADTQYF,TGTGCCAGTTCCGACAGGGGGAAGGCAGATACGCAGTATTTT
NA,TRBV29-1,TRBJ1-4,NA,CSVEDEKLFF,TGCAGCGTCGAGGATGAAAAACTGTTTTTT
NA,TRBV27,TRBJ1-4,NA,CASSFAYRANEKLFF,TGTGCCAGCAGCTTCGCGTACAGGGCTAATGAAAAACTGTTTTTT
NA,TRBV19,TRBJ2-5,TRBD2,CASNWAGGTQETQYF,TGTGCCAGTAATTGGGCGGGAGGGACACAAGAGACCCAGTACTTC
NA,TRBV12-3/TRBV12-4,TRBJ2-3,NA,CASSFGGTDTQYF,TGTGCCAGCAGTTTCGGTGGCACAGATACGCAGTATTTT
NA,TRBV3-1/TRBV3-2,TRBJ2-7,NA,CASTQGSGSYEQYF,TGTGCCAGCACCCAGGGCAGCGGATCCTACGAGCAGTACTTC
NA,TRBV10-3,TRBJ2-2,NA,CAISESLGAGELFF,TGTGCCATCAGTGAGTCGTTAGGAGCCGGGGAGCTGTTTTTT
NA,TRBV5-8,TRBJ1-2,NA,CASSLALTGPARGYTF,TGTGCCAGCAGCTTGGCCCTGACAGGTCCGGCCCGTGGCTACACCTTC
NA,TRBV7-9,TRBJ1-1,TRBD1,CASSLLGQVNTEAFF,TGTGCCAGCAGTTTACTCGGACAGGTGAACACTGAAGCTTTCTTT
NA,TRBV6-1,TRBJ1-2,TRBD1,CASIRGQGYDGYTF,TGTGCCAGCATTAGGGGACAGGGATATGATGGCTACACCTTC
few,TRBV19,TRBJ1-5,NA,CASSIRDSNQPQHF,TGTGCCAGTAGTATCCGGGATAGCAATCAGCCCCAGCATTTT
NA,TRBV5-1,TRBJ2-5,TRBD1,CASSMGQMDQETQYF,TGCGCCAGCAGCATGGGACAGATGGACCAAGAGACCCAGTACTTC
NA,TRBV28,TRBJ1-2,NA,CASSLNDRFYGYTF,TGTGCCAGCAGTTTAAACGACAGGTTCTATGGCTACACCTTC
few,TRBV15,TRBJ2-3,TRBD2,CATSRGYGEGTDTQYF,TGTGCCACCAGCAGGGGATATGGGGAGGGGACAGATACGCAGTATTTT
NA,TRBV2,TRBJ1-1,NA,CASSATAMNTEAFF,TGTGCCAGCAGCGCCACAGCCATGAACACTGAAGCTTTCTTT
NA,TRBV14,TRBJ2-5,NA,CASSQTNGGTQYF,TGTGCCAGCAGCCAGACGAACGGCGGGACCCAGTACTTC
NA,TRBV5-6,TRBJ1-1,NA,CASSLVIESRANTEAFF,TGTGCCAGCAGCTTGGTGATTGAGTCCAGGGCAAACACTGAAGCTTTCTTT
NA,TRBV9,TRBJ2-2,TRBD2,CASSVSGISAGELFF,TGTGCCAGCAGCGTAAGCGGGATATCTGCCGGGGAGCTGTTTTTT
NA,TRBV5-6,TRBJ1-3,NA,CASSLEGFGNTIYF,TGTGCCAGCAGCTTGGAGGGGTTTGGAAACACCATATATTTT
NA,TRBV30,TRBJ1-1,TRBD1,CAWKRQGASAEAFF,TGTGCCTGGAAGCGACAGGGGGCATCGGCTGAAGCTTTCTTT
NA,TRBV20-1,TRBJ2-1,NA,CSATGNNEQFF,TGCAGTGCTACCGGGAACAATGAGCAGTTCTTC
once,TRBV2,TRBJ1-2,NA,CASSTKRGTHYGYTF,TGTGCCAGCAGTACAAAAAGAGGCACCCACTATGGCTACACCTTC
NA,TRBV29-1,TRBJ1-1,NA,CSVEGYRFGLTEAFF,TGCAGCGTTGAAGGGTACAGGTTCGGGCTGACGGAAGCTTTCTTT
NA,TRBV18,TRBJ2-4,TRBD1,CASSPAGGKNIQYF,TGTGCCAGCTCACCGGCAGGGGGCAAAAACATTCAGTACTTC
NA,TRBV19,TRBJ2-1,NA,CASSITQQAYNEQFF,TGTGCCAGTAGTATAACACAGCAAGCCTACAATGAGCAGTTCTTC
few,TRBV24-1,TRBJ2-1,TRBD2,CATSRTSGSNEQFF,TGTGCCACCTCCCGGACTAGCGGGAGCAATGAGCAGTTCTTC
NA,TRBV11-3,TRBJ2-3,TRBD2,CASSFGRAGDTQYF,TGTGCCAGCAGCTTCGGGAGGGCGGGAGATACGCAGTATTTT
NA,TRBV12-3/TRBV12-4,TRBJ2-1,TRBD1,CASSFTPDREFF,TGTGCCAGCAGTTTCACCCCGGACAGGGAATTCTTC
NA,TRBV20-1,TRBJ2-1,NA,CSATRDNEQFF,TGCAGTGCTACTCGTGACAATGAGCAGTTCTTC
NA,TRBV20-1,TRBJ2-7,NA,CSARDIGEQYF,TGCAGTGCTAGAGATATCGGCGAGCAGTACTTC
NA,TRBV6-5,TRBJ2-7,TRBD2,CASTGLAGGAYEQYF,TGTGCCAGCACGGGACTAGCGGGGGGAGCCTACGAGCAGTACTTC
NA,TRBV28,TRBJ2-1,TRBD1,CASSSSAGTGTNNEQFF,TGTGCCAGCAGTTCCAGCGCCGGGACAGGGACTAACAATGAGCAGTTCTTC
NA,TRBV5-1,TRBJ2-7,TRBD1,CASSRQGTYEQYF,TGCGCCAGCAGCCGACAGGGGACCTACGAGCAGTACTTC
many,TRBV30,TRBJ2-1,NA,CAYTRTSSSYNEQFF,TGTGCCTACACACGGACTTCGAGCTCCTACAATGAGCAGTTCTTC
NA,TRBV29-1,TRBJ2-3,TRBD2,CSVGLAGGRADTQYF,TGCAGCGTGGGACTAGCGGGAGGTCGCGCAGATACGCAGTATTTT
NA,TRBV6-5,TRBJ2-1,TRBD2,CASRSGGGGNNEQFF,TGTGCCAGCAGATCCGGCGGGGGGGGAAACAATGAGCAGTTCTTC
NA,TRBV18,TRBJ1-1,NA,CASSPAIGDTEAFF,TGTGCCAGCTCACCAGCGATCGGGGACACTGAAGCTTTCTTT
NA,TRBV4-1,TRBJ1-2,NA,CASSQVGRGVYGYTF,TGCGCCAGCAGCCAAGTAGGCAGGGGAGTCTATGGCTACACCTTC
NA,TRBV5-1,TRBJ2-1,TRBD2,CASSLVGGRGDEQFF,TGCGCCAGCAGCTTGGTAGGCGGGAGGGGCGATGAGCAGTTCTTC
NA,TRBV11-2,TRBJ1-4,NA,CASSFMGGEKLFF,TGTGCCAGCAGCTTCATGGGAGGTGAAAAACTGTTTTTT
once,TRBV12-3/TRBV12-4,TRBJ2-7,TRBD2,CASRTGTSREQYF,TGTGCCAGCAGGACCGGGACTAGCCGTGAGCAGTACTTC
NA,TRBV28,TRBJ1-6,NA,CASSLPMTPSPLHF,TGTGCCAGCAGTTTACCCATGACACCTTCACCCCTCCACTTT
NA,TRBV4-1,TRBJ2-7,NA,CASSPYYLRYEQYF,TGCGCCAGCAGCCCATACTACCTCCGCTACGAGCAGTACTTC
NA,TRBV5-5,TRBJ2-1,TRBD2,CASTAPTSGKNEQFF,TGTGCCAGCACTGCGCCGACTAGCGGGAAAAATGAGCAGTTCTTC
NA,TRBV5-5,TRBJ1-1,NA,CASSLILPGDTEAFF,TGTGCCAGCAGTCTGATCCTCCCGGGGGACACTGAAGCTTTCTTT